These 27 T cell receptor beta chains originate from one sample sequenced in a study of T cells in Graves' hyperthyroidism and ophthalmopathy. Template material for amplifying TCR beta CDR3 regions consisted of RNA transcripts. Carried out on the TCR CDR3, a first-round RT-PCR used the HTBI primer set. TCRdb re-derived calls from the multiplex PCR reads in MiXCR, one entry per CDR3 protein. This table has about 600,000 distinct CDR3 sequences, more than 15% appearing once. Input material: blood. The receptors come from a middle-aged woman with Graves' ophthalmopathy.

The gene calls are TRBV6-1 and TRBJ2-5, with 10 bases identical to TRBD1. V gave up 5 bases and J gave up 5 bases; unmatched junction bases: 5. Germline CDR1 and CDR2: MNHNS and SASEGT. This CDR3 spans 14 amino acids. The CDR3 DNA reads TGTGCCAGCAGTTTTGACAGGGGGCTTGAGACCCAGTACTTC. Residues: CASSFDRGLETQYF.

The chain uses TRBV4-1 and TRBJ1-6, with D hard to call. Deletions cut 1 base from V and 6 bases from J, with 10 bases between. The CDR3 consists of 15 residues. Germline V CDR1 and CDR2: MGHRA, YSYEKL. The CDR3 is CASSQGLFPNSPLHF. The CDR3 DNA reads TGCGCCAGCAGCCAAGGGCTCTTTCCTAATTCACCCCTCCACTTT.

Ten or more counts support this clonotype. V usage is TRBV11-3 and J usage is TRBJ1-1; tentatively, D is TRBD1 (5 bases). CDR3 size: 13 residues. The ends were cut back, 3 bases at V and 3 bases at J, with 8 bases in the middle. CDR1 and CDR2 from the germline V gene are SGHNT and YENEEA. CDR3 region: CASSFDSYTEAFF. In nucleotides, the CDR3 is TGTGCCAGCAGCTTTGACAGTTACACTGAAGCTTTCTTT.

This clonotype came up many times. V is TRBV11-2 and J is TRBJ2-7; 8 nucleotides line up with TRBD1. The CDR3 sequence is 14 residues long. Germline assignment: CDR1 SGHAT and CDR2 FQNNGV. V gave up 5 bases and J gave up 5 bases; unmatched junction bases: 8. The DNA for the CDR3 is TGTGCCAGCAGCCTACGGACAGGGACCCACGAGCAGTACTTC. It is translated as CASSLRTGTHEQYF.

This clonotype was counted a single time. The chain links TRBV11-2 to TRBJ2-5; D is possibly TRBD2 (5 bases). The CDR3 has 16 residues. The V and J ends lost 5 bases and 1 base respectively, with 17 bases between them. Germline CDR1 SGHAT, CDR2 FQNNGV. For the CDR3, the DNA is TGTGCCAGCAGCCCGGGGTATTCCGGGTCCCAAGAGACCCAGTACTTC. Translating gives CASSPGYSGSQETQYF. Based on the CDR3 plus reference TRBV11-2 and TRBJ2-5, the full variable domain is EAGVAQSPRYKIIEKRQSVAFWCNPISGHATLYWYQQILGQGPKLLIQFQNNGVVDDSQLPKDRFSAERLKGVDSTLKIQPAKLEDSAVYLCASSPGYSGSQETQYFGPGTRLLVL.

The J gene is TRBJ2-3, the V gene TRBV2; tentatively, D is TRBD1 (6 bases). CDR1 and CDR2 (germline): SNHLY, FYNNEI. Trimming took off 6 bases at V and 6 bases at J, with 19 bases between the two ends. CDR3 length: 15 amino acids. CDR3 DNA: TGTGCCAGCAGCCAAGGACAGCTCCAGTCGGATACGCAGTATTTT. Translating it yields CASSQGQLQSDTQYF. The full variable domain, with the rest looked up from reference TRBV2 and TRBJ2-3, is EPEVTQTPSHQVTQMGQEVILRCVPISNHLYFYWYRQILGQKVEFLVSFYNNEISEKSEIFDDQFSVERPDGSNFTLKIRSTKLEDSAMYFCASSQGQLQSDTQYFGPGTRLTVL.

In its sample, this clonotype was seen once. A read error may be the cause here, since a much bigger clone is one base away. This sequence joins TRBV6-1 and TRBJ1-5; TRBD1 might be the D (5 bases). This CDR3 has 12 amino acids. Germline V lookup: CDR1 MNHNS, CDR2 SASEGT. This CDR3 reads CASTEGYQPRHF. Written as DNA, the CDR3 is TGTGCCAGCACCGAGGGGTATCAGCCCCGGCATTTT.

This chain connects TRBV7-9 to TRBJ2-3, with 8 nucleotides matching TRBD2. The V and J ends lost 5 bases and 3 bases, in that order; junction bases with no gene match: 13. Germline V CDR1 and CDR2: SEHNR, FQNEAQ (reference sequence). This CDR3 has 17 amino acids. The CDR3 here is CASSTRRGGTTTDTQYF. CDR3 coding DNA: TGTGCCAGCAGCACCCGACGGGGGGGGACAACTACAGATACGCAGTATTTT.

This clonotype was counted only a few times. The chain is built from TRBV3-1 and TRBJ2-1; the D gene is possibly TRBD2 (5 bases). The CDR3 loop spans 16 amino acids. Germline CDR1 LGHDT, CDR2 YNNKEL (reference sequence). V shed 4 bases and J shed 4 bases, with 17 bases lying between them. The DNA of the CDR3 is TGTGCCAGCAGCCCGATCAGCGGCGCGGAGTACAATGAGCAGTTCTTC. Translating it yields CASSPISGAEYNEQFF.

For this clonotype: The junction shows a germline mismatch at one end, possibly a read error. Here the CDR3 DNA reads TGTGCCATCAGTGAACCAGGGGATGGCCACACCTTC. This sequence encodes CAISEPGDGHTF. The chain uses TRBV10-3 and TRBJ1-2, with TRBD1 as a possible D gene (6 bases). The CDR3 spans 12 residues. Germline loops: CDR1 ENHRY, CDR2 SYGVKD.

This clonotype was found many times. This chain links TRBV6-1 with TRBJ1-2; D unresolved. The CDR3 sequence is 12 residues long. The germline CDR1 and CDR2 sequences are MNHNS and SASEGT. V was shortened by 3 bases and J by 7 bases, with 9 bases between the two germline ends. The CDR3 DNA is TGTGCCAGCAGTGAGGCGGCCCGTGGCTACACCTTC. It encodes CASSEAARGYTF.

This clonotype occurred a few times. A much larger clone sits a single nucleotide away, making a read error possible. The V call is TRBV11-3, the J call TRBJ1-1, with D possibly matching TRBD1 (5 bases). The germline V and J ends were trimmed by 5 bases and 0 bases, with 7 bases remaining between them. The CDR3 totals 13 residues. CDR1 and CDR2 (germline): SGHNT, YENEEA. The CDR3 DNA sequence: TGTGCCAGCAGCACCAGGGTGAACACTGAAGCTTTCTTT. This sequence encodes CASSTRVNTEAFF. Supplemented by reference TRBV11-3 and TRBJ1-1, the full variable domain reads EAGVVQSPRYKIIEKKQPVAFWCNPISGHNTLYWYLQNLGQGPELLIRYENEEAVDDSQLPKDRFSAERLKGVDSTLKIQPAELGDSAVYLCASSTRVNTEAFFGQGTRLTVV.

This clonotype was observed at least ten times. The chain joins TRBV5-1 to TRBJ2-1; 7 bases agree with TRBD1. J gave up 5 bases and V 6 bases, and 11 bases lay outside the gene matches. CDR3 length equals 15 residues. Per the germline V gene, CDR1 is SGHRS and CDR2 is YFSETQ. In DNA form, the CDR3 reads TGCGCCAGCATACCGGTGACAGGGAAAGACAATGAGCAGTTCTTC. It encodes CASIPVTGKDNEQFF.

This clonotype has at least ten counts. The DNA of the CDR3 is TGTGCCAGCAGCACAACCGGGACCTCAGCTAACTATGGCTACACCTTC. As protein: CASSTTGTSANYGYTF. The gene calls are TRBV7-2 and TRBJ1-2, with D possibly being TRBD1 (5 bases). This CDR3 has 16 residues. V was trimmed by 5 bases and J by 0 bases, leaving 16 bases between them. Germline CDR1 and CDR2: SGHTA and FQGNSA.

The V call is TRBV12-3 or TRBV12-4, the J call TRBJ2-1; D gene uncertain. Trimming cost V 5 bases and J 2 bases, with 10 bases left between them. The CDR3 runs to 14 residues. As DNA, the CDR3 is TGTGCCAGCAGTGGCCCGGGCCCCTACAATGAGCAGTTCTTC. Its translation is CASSGPGPYNEQFF.

Note on this clonotype: A much larger clonotype is one base distant, so this may be a read error. This chain links TRBV10-3 with TRBJ1-1; D might be TRBD1 (5 bases). V was trimmed by 3 bases and J by 1 base, leaving 6 bases between them. The CDR3 runs 13 residues. Germline CDR1 ENHRY, CDR2 SYGVKD. The DNA of the CDR3 is TGTGCCATCAGTGACAGGGAGAACACTGAAGCTTTCTTT. This translates into CAISDRENTEAFF.

This clonotype was seen repeatedly, ten times or more. The rearrangement uses TRBV6-2 or TRBV6-3 and TRBJ2-7; maybe TRBD1 (7 bases). This CDR3 is built from 16 residues. The germline V gene has CDR1 MNHEY and CDR2 SVGEGT. The V end was cut by 6 bases, the J end by 7 bases, with 25 bases between. CDR3 sequence (DNA): TGTGCCAGCAGCGAACCTCGCGGGACAGCCGTTGGGGAGCAGTACTTC. Translating it yields CASSEPRGTAVGEQYF.

The rearrangement joins TRBV2 to TRBJ2-7; TRBD2 matches at 10 bases. There are 14 residues in the CDR3. Germline assignment: CDR1 SNHLY and CDR2 FYNNEI. The V and J ends lost 7 bases and 4 bases, in that order; junction bases with no gene match: 7. The CDR3 DNA sequence: TGTGCCAGCACCTCTAGCGGGAGAGGGTACGAGCAGTACTTC. It translates to CASTSSGRGYEQYF.

The genes are TRBV4-1 and TRBJ2-7; D possibly corresponds to TRBD1 (5 bases). Germline loops: CDR1 MGHRA, CDR2 YSYEKL. V lost 6 bases and J lost 2, with 14 bases in between. The CDR3 length is 14 residues. CDR3: CASSPSRVPYEQYF. In nucleotides, the CDR3 is TGCGCCAGCAGTCCTTCCAGGGTACCCTACGAGCAGTACTTC.

In its sample, this clonotype was seen many times. The rearrangement joins TRBV3-1 to TRBJ1-1, with D hard to call. Trimming stripped 0 bases from V and 6 bases from J, with 8 bases between. Germline-derived CDR1 and CDR2 are LGHDT and YNNKEL (reference sequence). The CDR3 loop spans 13 amino acids. CDR3 amino acids: CASSQDLVSEAFF. The CDR3 DNA is TGTGCCAGCAGCCAAGATCTAGTTTCTGAAGCTTTCTTT. The full variable domain, in which reference TRBV3-1 and TRBJ1-1 provide the parts outside the CDR3, is DTAVSQTPKYLVTQMGNDKSIKCEQNLGHDTMYWYKQDSKKFLKIMFSYNNKELIINETVPNRFSPKSPDKAHLNLHINSLELGDSAVYFCASSQDLVSEAFFGQGTRLTVV.

The V and J genes are TRBV7-9 and TRBJ2-3; D is ambiguous. Trimming removed 6 bases from V and 3 bases from J, with 10 bases in between. The CDR3 is 13 amino acids. Germline lookup yields CDR1 SEHNR and CDR2 FQNEAQ (reference sequence). For the CDR3, the DNA is TGTGCCAGCAGGCACACAATGACAGATACGCAGTATTTT. Its translation: CASRHTMTDTQYF.

The CDR3 DNA reads TGTGCCAGCAGTACCCGAGGACTGGTTGGGACCAATGAGCAGTTCTTC. This encodes CASSTRGLVGTNEQFF. The rearrangement uses TRBV27 and TRBJ2-1; the D call may be TRBD1 or TRBD2 (5 bases each). The CDR3 covers 16 residues. Trimming left V 5 bases short and J 6 bases short, with 20 bases between. Germline V CDR1 and CDR2: MNHEY, SMNVEV (reference sequence).

This clonotype was seen only a few times. The gene calls are TRBV2 and TRBJ1-2, with D possibly matching TRBD1 (6 bases). The CDR3 consists of 15 residues. V was clipped by 6 bases and J by 7 bases, with 21 bases between them. The germline CDR1 and CDR2 sequences are SNHLY and FYNNEI. The CDR3 region has the DNA TGTGCCAGCAGCGTGCGTGTAGGGGGGACGTCTGGCTACACCTTC. The encoded protein is CASSVRVGGTSGYTF.

This clonotype was observed at least ten times. The chain joins TRBV18 to TRBJ2-7, with TRBD1 identical over 7 bases. This CDR3 region has 14 residues. The germline V gene has CDR1 KGHSH and CDR2 LQKENI. Unmatched junction bases numbered 3, after V lost 3 bases and J lost 1 base. The CDR3 reads CASSPSRGSYEQYF. The CDR3 DNA reads TGTGCCAGCTCACCGAGCAGGGGGTCCTACGAGCAGTACTTC.

The chain employs TRBV6-1 and TRBJ1-1; perhaps TRBD1 as D (5 bases). The CDR3 covers 14 residues. Per the germline V gene, CDR1 is MNHNS and CDR2 is SASEGT. Trimming cost V 5 bases and J 4 bases, with 14 bases left between them. The CDR3 bases are TGTGCCAGCAGTCGGGACCCCGAGAGCACTGAAGCTTTCTTT. This translates into CASSRDPESTEAFF.

This clonotype was seen a handful of times. The chain joins TRBV7-2 to TRBJ1-5; no firm D call. Germline values: CDR1 SGHTA, CDR2 FQGNSA. V dropped 5 bases and J dropped 0 bases, with 11 bases sitting between them. There are 15 residues in the CDR3. The CDR3: CASSPFLNSNQPQHF. DNA for the CDR3: TGTGCCAGCAGCCCCTTTCTGAATAGCAATCAGCCCCAGCATTTT.

Remarks on this clonotype: It may be a read error: a sequence one base away is much more abundant. The chain recombines TRBV6-2 or TRBV6-3 with TRBJ2-1, with D possibly TRBD2 on 6 matching bases. CDR3 size: 14 residues. The germline gives CDR1 MNHEY, CDR2 SVGEGT. The CDR3 DNA follows: TGTGTCAGCAGTTACTCGGCGGGAAGTCTTGAGCAGTTCTTC. Protein: CVSSYSAGSLEQFF.